The 28 T cell receptor beta chains below were found in one sample sequenced in a study of T cell responses to AZD1222 COVID-19 vaccine. Sequenced by immunoSEQ multiplex PCR; TCRdb stores in-frame clones only, minus some. The table has roughly 99,000 clones, about 90% seen once. The sample here was peripheral blood, taken 28 days after the second AZD1222 dose. These receptors were collected from an adult who received the AZD1222 COVID-19 vaccine.

V usage is TRBV11-1 and J usage is TRBJ2-1; D unclear. V shed 1 base and J shed 7 bases, with 17 bases lying between them. Germline CDR1 is SGHAT and CDR2 is FQDESV (reference sequence). The CDR3 is 16 amino acids. CDR3: CASSLGVIRSGNEQFF. In nucleotides, the CDR3 is TGTGCCAGCAGCTTAGGGGTCATTCGGTCTGGGAATGAGCAGTTCTTC.

This rearrangement joins TRBV18 to TRBJ2-1; 7 bases fit TRBD2. CDR3 length: 15 residues. J was trimmed by 6 bases and V by 0 bases; bases with no gene match: 5. Germline V gene sequence: CDR1 KGHSH, CDR2 LQKENI. CDR3 DNA: TGTGCCAGCTCACCACCCACCGGGACTATCAATGAGCAGTTCTTC. This gives the protein CASSPPTGTINEQFF.

The genes are TRBV11-3 and TRBJ2-3, with unresolved D. The CDR3 contains 12 residues. V was clipped by 4 bases and J by 2 bases, with 4 bases between them. Germline CDR1 and CDR2: SGHNT and YENEEA. CDR3 DNA: TGTGCCAGCAGCTCCCCCACAGATACGCAGTATTTT. It translates to CASSSPTDTQYF.

This rearrangement joins TRBV28 to TRBJ1-5, with 8 bases that match TRBD1. Trimming cost V 7 bases and J 5 bases; bases outside gene matches: 7. CDR1 and CDR2 from the germline V gene are MDHEN and SYDVKM. This CDR3 region has 14 residues. This chain's CDR3 is CASIAGQGDQPQHF. The CDR3 coding sequence is TGTGCCAGCATCGCCGGACAGGGCGATCAGCCCCAGCATTTT.

The count of this clone is one. V gene TRBV6-5 combines with J gene TRBJ1-3, with 7 nucleotides matching TRBD1. CDR1 MNHEY and CDR2 SVGAGI come from the germline V gene. J gave up 4 bases and V 4 bases, and 4 bases lay outside the gene matches. The CDR3 consists of 14 residues. CDR3 coding DNA: TGTGCCAGCAGTTCGACAGGGTCGGGAAACACCATATATTTT. This gives the protein CASSSTGSGNTIYF.

V gene TRBV5-4 combines with J gene TRBJ1-5; a weak D match, TRBD1 (6 bases). The V end was cut by 4 bases, the J end by 4 bases, with 15 bases between. Germline CDR1 SGHNT, CDR2 YYREEE (reference sequence). The CDR3 covers 15 residues. The CDR3 spells CASSLGGALNQPQHF. Written as DNA, the CDR3 is TGTGCCAGCAGCCTGGGGGGGGCCCTAAATCAGCCCCAGCATTTT. Supplemented by reference TRBV5-4 and TRBJ1-5, the full variable domain reads ETGVTQSPTHLIKTRGQQVTLRCSSQSGHNTVSWYQQALGQGPQFIFQYYREEENGRGNFPPRFSGLQFPNYSSELNVNALELDDSALYLCASSLGGALNQPQHFGDGTRLSIL.

This chain joins TRBV27 and TRBJ2-7; D gene unclear. The CDR3 extends over 13 amino acids. Per germline, CDR1 MNHEY and CDR2 SMNVEV (reference sequence). Trimming removed 3 bases from V and 2 bases from J, with 8 bases in between. In DNA, the CDR3 is TGTGCCAGCAGTTTCGGGCAGGCCTACGAGCAGTACTTC. Translation: CASSFGQAYEQYF.

This clone was recorded once. The genes are TRBV7-9 and TRBJ2-7; tentatively, D is TRBD1 (6 bases). Trimming stripped 5 bases from V and 7 bases from J, with 15 bases between. The CDR3 totals 13 residues. The germline CDR1 and CDR2 sequences are SEHNR and FQNEAQ (reference sequence). This CDR3 is CASSPWTEGEQYF. CDR3 coding DNA: TGTGCCAGCAGCCCCTGGACAGAAGGGGAGCAGTACTTC.

J is TRBJ1-1 and V is TRBV28; D gene ambiguous. Germline assignment: CDR1 MDHEN and CDR2 SYDVKM. Trimming cost V 3 bases and J 1 base, with 18 bases left between them. The CDR3 runs to 17 residues. The CDR3, as DNA: TGTGCCAGCAGTTTCGCGGACCCCCGGCTAGGGAACACTGAAGCTTTCTTT. It is translated as CASSFADPRLGNTEAFF.

This clone was recorded once. The chain combines TRBV2 with TRBJ2-7, with 7 bases fitting TRBD2. Germline CDR1 and CDR2: SNHLY and FYNNEI. V was pared by 4 bases and J by 1 base, with 4 bases of the junction left unmatched. CDR3 length equals 14 residues. In DNA, the CDR3 is TGTGCCAGCAGTGTGTCGCGGGGGTCCTACGAGCAGTACTTC. As protein: CASSVSRGSYEQYF. Variable domain in full (rest from reference TRBV2 and TRBJ2-7): EPEVTQTPSHQVTQMGQEVILRCVPISNHLYFYWYRQILGQKVEFLVSFYNNEISEKSEIFDDQFSVERPDGSNFTLKIRSTKLEDSAMYFCASSVSRGSYEQYFGPGTRLTVT.

The rearrangement joins TRBV5-1 to TRBJ2-6; a possible D gene is TRBD1 (6 bases). CDR3 length equals 15 residues. V lost 4 bases and J 7 bases, leaving 15 bases between the germline ends. The germline gives CDR1 SGHRS, CDR2 YFSETQ. Written as DNA, the CDR3 is TGCGCCAGCAGCACATCAGGGGTGCGTGCCAACGTCCTGACTTTC. This gives the protein CASSTSGVRANVLTF.

As for this clone: This sample also contains other DNA sequences that code for the same CDR3. The chain links TRBV19 to TRBJ2-7, with D possibly TRBD1 on 5 matching bases. CDR1 is LNHDA, CDR2 SQIVND, per germline (reference sequence). CDR3 size: 13 residues. Trimming removed 3 bases at V and 2 bases at J, with 8 bases between. The CDR3 nucleotides read TGTGCCAGTAGTATTCAGGGCACCTACGAGCAGTACTTC. Encoded protein: CASSIQGTYEQYF.

V gene TRBV4-2 combines with J gene TRBJ2-1, with 11 bases identical to TRBD1. Germline values: CDR1 LGHNA, CDR2 YNFKEQ. V trimming: 4 bases; J trimming: 2 bases; junction bases outside the gene matches: 4. The CDR3 extends over 16 amino acids. Here the CDR3 reads CASSPGQGGTYNEQFF. CDR3 bases: TGTGCCAGCAGCCCGGGACAGGGGGGGACCTACAATGAGCAGTTCTTC.

This clone was observed a few times. V and J are TRBV2 and TRBJ1-2, with 9 bases fitting TRBD1. CDR1 is SNHLY, CDR2 FYNNEI, per germline. Trimming cost V 4 bases and J 7 bases; bases outside gene matches: 1. The CDR3 is 12 amino acids. The CDR3 DNA is TGTGCCAGCAGTGGGACAGGGGTTGGCTACACCTTC. Residues: CASSGTGVGYTF.

The V call is TRBV4-1, the J call TRBJ1-2; D is undetermined. Trimming pared 0 bases from V and 8 bases from J, leaving 13 bases between. The CDR3 consists of 14 residues. Germline CDR1 is MGHRA and CDR2 is YSYEKL. The CDR3 nucleotides read TGCGCCAGCAGCCAAGATACTGGGCTTGCCGGCTACACCTTC. This gives the protein CASSQDTGLAGYTF.

The chain couples TRBV24-1 to TRBJ2-7, with 8 nucleotides matching TRBD1. The CDR3 is 15 amino acids. Trimming at V came to 2 bases and at J to 5 bases, leaving 7 bases not matched to a gene. Germline V gives CDR1 KGHDR, CDR2 SFDVKD. CDR3 region: CATSDSNRGSDEQYF. DNA for the CDR3: TGTGCCACCAGTGATTCGAACAGGGGGTCCGACGAGCAGTACTTC.

The chain links TRBV7-8 to TRBJ2-3; 7 nucleotides line up with TRBD1. Per the germline V gene, CDR1 is SGHVS and CDR2 is FQNEAQ. The CDR3 is 15 residues long. V lost 0 bases, J lost 3 bases, and 3 bases stayed unmatched. The CDR3 DNA reads TGTGCCAGCAGCTTAGCAGGGGACAGTACAGATACGCAGTATTTT. Amino acids: CASSLAGDSTDTQYF.

This clone was counted once. The chain is built from TRBV28 and TRBJ2-3; 14 bases are shared with TRBD2. V shed 3 bases and J 6 bases; nucleotides not matched to a gene: 11. The length of the CDR3 is 18 residues. The germline gives CDR1 MDHEN, CDR2 SYDVKM. CDR3 region: CASSLGWTSGGRADTQYF. The DNA of the CDR3 is TGTGCCAGCAGTTTGGGATGGACTAGCGGGGGGCGGGCGGATACGCAGTATTTT.

CDR3 in DNA: TGTGCCAGTAGTATCACCGGACAGAACAATGAGCAGTTCTTC. Translation gives CASSITGQNNEQFF. The chain has TRBV19 and TRBJ2-1, with D possibly being TRBD1 (6 bases). The CDR3 is 14 residues long. Between the trimmed V and J ends, which lost 3 bases and 5 bases, there was a span of 11 bases. Germline V lookup: CDR1 LNHDA, CDR2 SQIVND (reference sequence).

The CDR3 spells CASSLAGVAVQETQYF. The CDR3 coding sequence is TGTGCCAGCAGCTTAGCGGGGGTAGCGGTCCAAGAGACCCAGTACTTC. J is TRBJ2-5 and V is TRBV7-2; TRBD2 is a possible D gene (6 bases). The CDR3 has 16 amino acids. Germline CDR1 is SGHTA and CDR2 is FQGNSA. The V end was cut by 0 bases, the J end by 1 base, with 12 bases between.

This clone was detected only a few times. The rearrangement links TRBV9 to TRBJ2-1; the D gene could be TRBD1 or TRBD2 (5 bases each). The germline V and J ends were trimmed by 0 bases and 3 bases, with 13 bases remaining between them. CDR1 is SGDLS and CDR2 is YYNGEE in the germline V gene. The CDR3 extends over 16 amino acids. CDR3 sequence reads: CASSVGRGPRYNEQFF. The DNA of the CDR3 is TGTGCCAGCAGCGTAGGTCGGGGCCCCCGCTACAATGAGCAGTTCTTC. The whole variable domain, remainder taken from reference TRBV9 and TRBJ2-1, is DSGVTQTPKHLITATGQRVTLRCSPRSGDLSVYWYQQSLDQGLQFLIQYYNGEERAKGNILERFSAQQFPDLHSELNLSSLELGDSALYFCASSVGRGPRYNEQFFGPGTRLTVL.

V and J are TRBV7-3 and TRBJ2-1; TRBD1 matches 12 bases. With 5 bases clipped from V and 9 bases from J, the junction kept 5 bases outside the gene matches. Per germline, CDR1 SGHTA and CDR2 FQGTGA. This CDR3 comprises 14 residues. CDR3 in amino acids: CASSPGQGAVEQFF. The DNA of the CDR3 is TGTGCCAGCAGCCCGGGACAGGGGGCGGTTGAGCAGTTCTTC.

V and J are TRBV19 and TRBJ2-7; possible D gene TRBD1, 6 bases. This CDR3 region has 14 residues. Trimming cost V 5 bases and J 1 base, with 12 bases left between them. Germline loops: CDR1 LNHDA, CDR2 SQIVND (reference sequence). DNA for the CDR3: TGTGCCAGTAGTCTCGCCGACAGGTCCTACGAGCAGTACTTC. Its translation: CASSLADRSYEQYF.

The gene calls are TRBV5-4 and TRBJ2-2, with D tentatively TRBD1 (6 bases). CDR3 length equals 14 residues. Trimming stripped 4 bases from V and 4 bases from J, with 11 bases between. Germline CDR1 is SGHNT and CDR2 is YYREEE (reference sequence). CDR3 nucleotide sequence: TGTGCCAGCAGCCCCGGGACAACCACCGGGGAGCTGTTTTTT. This gives the protein CASSPGTTTGELFF.

The chain links TRBV5-1 to TRBJ2-5; TRBD2 aligns across 13 bases. CDR1 SGHRS and CDR2 YFSETQ come from the germline V gene. The CDR3 loop spans 16 amino acids. With 2 bases clipped from V and 5 bases from J, the junction kept 6 bases outside the gene matches. The CDR3 DNA sequence: TGCGCCAGCAGCTTTCGCGAACTAGCGGGGGGGGAGACCCAGTACTTC. Amino acids: CASSFRELAGGETQYF.

The rearrangement uses TRBV5-1 and TRBJ2-7; possible D gene TRBD2, 6 bases. V shed 6 bases and J shed 0 bases, with 22 bases lying between them. Germline V gives CDR1 SGHRS, CDR2 YFSETQ. The CDR3 sequence is 17 residues long. For the CDR3, the DNA is TGCGCCAGCACAATAACATCCGGGACTTCGGCCTCCTACGAGCAGTACTTC. This gives the protein CASTITSGTSASYEQYF. Full variable domain (missing parts from reference TRBV5-1 and TRBJ2-7): KAGVTQTPRYLIKTRGQQVTLSCSPISGHRSVSWYQQTPGQGLQFLFEYFSETQRNKGNFPGRFSGRQFSNSRSEMNVSTLELGDSALYLCASTITSGTSASYEQYFGPGTRLTVT.

The CDR3 loop reads CATSDSNGIEQYF. As DNA, the CDR3 is TGTGCCACCAGTGACTCAAACGGAATCGAGCAGTACTTC. V usage is TRBV24-1 and J usage is TRBJ2-7; D uncertain. The ends were cut back, 4 bases at V and 6 bases at J, with 12 bases in the middle. CDR3 size: 13 residues. Germline V gene lookup returns CDR1 KGHDR and CDR2 SFDVKD.

V gene TRBV7-3 combines with J gene TRBJ2-2; D is perhaps TRBD1 (5 bases). The germline CDR1 and CDR2 sequences are SGHTA and FQGTGA. This CDR3 is built from 14 residues. Trimming stripped 5 bases from V and 4 bases from J, with 11 bases between. This chain's CDR3 is CASSPDRFTGELFF. CDR3 sequence (DNA): TGTGCCAGCAGCCCTGACAGATTCACCGGGGAGCTGTTTTTT.